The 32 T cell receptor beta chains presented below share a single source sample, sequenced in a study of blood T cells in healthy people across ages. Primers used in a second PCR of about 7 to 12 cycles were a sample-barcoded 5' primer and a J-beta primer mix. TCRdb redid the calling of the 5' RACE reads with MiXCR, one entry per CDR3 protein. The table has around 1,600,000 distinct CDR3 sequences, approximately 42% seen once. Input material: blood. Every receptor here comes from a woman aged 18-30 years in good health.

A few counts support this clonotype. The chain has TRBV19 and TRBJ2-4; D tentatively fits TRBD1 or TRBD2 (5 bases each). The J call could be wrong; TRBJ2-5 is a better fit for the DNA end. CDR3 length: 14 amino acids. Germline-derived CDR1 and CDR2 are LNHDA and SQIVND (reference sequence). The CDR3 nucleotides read TGTGCCAGTAGTAGGGACCCCCAGGGAGAGACCCAGTACTTC. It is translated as CASSRDPQGETQYF.

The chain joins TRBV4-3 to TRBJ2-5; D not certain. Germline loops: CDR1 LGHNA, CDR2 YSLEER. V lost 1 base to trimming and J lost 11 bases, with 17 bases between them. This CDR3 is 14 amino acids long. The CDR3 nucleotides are TGCGCCAGCAGCCAAGGGAGAGAGTACAATGAGCAGTACTTC. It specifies CASSQGREYNEQYF.

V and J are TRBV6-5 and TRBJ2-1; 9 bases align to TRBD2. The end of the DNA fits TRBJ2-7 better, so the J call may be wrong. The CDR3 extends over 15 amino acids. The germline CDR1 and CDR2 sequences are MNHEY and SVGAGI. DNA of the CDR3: TGTGCCAGCAGAATAGGGACTAGCAGCTACAATGAGCAGTACTTC. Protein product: CASRIGTSSYNEQYF.

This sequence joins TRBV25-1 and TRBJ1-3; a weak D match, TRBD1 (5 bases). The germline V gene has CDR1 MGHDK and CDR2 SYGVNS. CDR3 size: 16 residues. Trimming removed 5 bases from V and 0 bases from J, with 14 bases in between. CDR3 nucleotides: TGTGCCAGCAGTCCTCCCATGCAGGGCTCTGGAAACACCATATATTTT. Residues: CASSPPMQGSGNTIYF.

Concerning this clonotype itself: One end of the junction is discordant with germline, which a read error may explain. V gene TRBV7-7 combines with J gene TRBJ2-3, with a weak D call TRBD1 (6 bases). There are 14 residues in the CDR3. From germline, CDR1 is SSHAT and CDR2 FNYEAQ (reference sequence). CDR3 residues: CASSLGTTADTQYF. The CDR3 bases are TGTGCTAGCAGCTTAGGGACAACTGCAGATACGCAGTATTTT.

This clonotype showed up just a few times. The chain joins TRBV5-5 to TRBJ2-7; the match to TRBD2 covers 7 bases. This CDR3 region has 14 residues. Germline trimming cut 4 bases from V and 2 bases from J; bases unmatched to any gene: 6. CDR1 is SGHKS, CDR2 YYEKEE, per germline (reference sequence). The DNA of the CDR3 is TGTGCCAGCAGCCTTACTAGCGCTACCTACGAGCAGTACTTC. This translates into CASSLTSATYEQYF.

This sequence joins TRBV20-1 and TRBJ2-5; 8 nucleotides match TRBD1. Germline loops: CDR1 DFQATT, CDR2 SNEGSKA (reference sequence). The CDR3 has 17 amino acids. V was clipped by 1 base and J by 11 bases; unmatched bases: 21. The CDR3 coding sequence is TGCAGTGCTAGAGCAAGGACCGGGACAGGAATCAACAATGAGCAGTACTTC. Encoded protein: CSARARTGTGINNEQYF.

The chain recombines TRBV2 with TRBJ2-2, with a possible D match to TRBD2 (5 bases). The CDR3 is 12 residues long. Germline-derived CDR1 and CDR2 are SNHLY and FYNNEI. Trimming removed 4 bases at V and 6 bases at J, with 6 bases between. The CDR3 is CASSGESGELFF. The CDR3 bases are TGTGCCAGCAGTGGGGAGTCCGGGGAGCTGTTTTTT.

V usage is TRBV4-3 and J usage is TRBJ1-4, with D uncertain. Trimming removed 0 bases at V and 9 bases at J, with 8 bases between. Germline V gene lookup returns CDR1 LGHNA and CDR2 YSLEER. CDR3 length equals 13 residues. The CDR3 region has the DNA TGCGCCAGCAGCCAAGACCGAGTGCAAAAACTGTTTTTT. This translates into CASSQDRVQKLFF.

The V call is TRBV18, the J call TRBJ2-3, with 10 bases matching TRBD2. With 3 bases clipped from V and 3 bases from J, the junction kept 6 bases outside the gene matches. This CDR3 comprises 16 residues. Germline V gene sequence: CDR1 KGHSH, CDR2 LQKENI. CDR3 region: CASSPQPSGGTDTQYF. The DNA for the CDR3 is TGTGCCAGCTCACCCCAGCCTAGCGGGGGAACAGATACGCAGTATTTT.

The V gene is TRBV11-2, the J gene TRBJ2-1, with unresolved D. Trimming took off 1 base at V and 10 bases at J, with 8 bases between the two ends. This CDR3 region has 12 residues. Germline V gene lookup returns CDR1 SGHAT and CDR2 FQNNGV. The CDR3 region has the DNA TGTGCCAGCAGCTTAGTTTTGGAGGAGCAGTTCTTC. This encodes CASSLVLEEQFF.

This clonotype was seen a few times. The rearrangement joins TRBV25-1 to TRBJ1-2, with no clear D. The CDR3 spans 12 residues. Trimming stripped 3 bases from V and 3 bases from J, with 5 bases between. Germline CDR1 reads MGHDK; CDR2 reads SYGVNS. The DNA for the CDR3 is TGTGCCAGCAGTGATACAGACTATGGCTACACCTTC. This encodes CASSDTDYGYTF.

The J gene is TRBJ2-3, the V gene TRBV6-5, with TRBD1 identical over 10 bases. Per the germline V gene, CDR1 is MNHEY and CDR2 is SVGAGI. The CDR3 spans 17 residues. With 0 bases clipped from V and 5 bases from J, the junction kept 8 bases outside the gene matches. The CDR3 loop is CASSYSSPGQGIDTQYF. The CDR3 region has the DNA TGTGCCAGCAGTTACTCGTCTCCGGGACAGGGGATAGATACGCAGTATTTT.

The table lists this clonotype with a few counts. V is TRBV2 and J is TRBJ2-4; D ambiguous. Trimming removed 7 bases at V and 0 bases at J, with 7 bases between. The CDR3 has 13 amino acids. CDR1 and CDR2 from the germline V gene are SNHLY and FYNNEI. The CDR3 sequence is CASMVGAKNIQYF. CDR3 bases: TGTGCCAGCATGGTGGGAGCCAAAAACATTCAGTACTTC. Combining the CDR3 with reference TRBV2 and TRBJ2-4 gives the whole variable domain EPEVTQTPSHQVTQMGQEVILRCVPISNHLYFYWYRQILGQKVEFLVSFYNNEISEKSEIFDDQFSVERPDGSNFTLKIRSTKLEDSAMYFCASMVGAKNIQYFGAGTRLSVL.

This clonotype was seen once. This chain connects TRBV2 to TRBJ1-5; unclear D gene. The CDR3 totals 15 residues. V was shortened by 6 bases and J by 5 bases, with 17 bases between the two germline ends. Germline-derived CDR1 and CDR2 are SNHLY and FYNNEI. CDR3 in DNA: TGTGCCAGCAGCATTCTACACCGAGGGCATCAGCCCCAGCATTTT. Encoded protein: CASSILHRGHQPQHF.

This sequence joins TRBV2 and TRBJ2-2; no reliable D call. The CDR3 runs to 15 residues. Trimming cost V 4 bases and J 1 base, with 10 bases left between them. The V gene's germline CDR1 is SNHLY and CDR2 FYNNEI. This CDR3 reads CASSGSQRNTGELFF. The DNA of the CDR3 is TGTGCCAGCAGTGGTTCTCAGCGGAACACCGGGGAGCTGTTTTTT.

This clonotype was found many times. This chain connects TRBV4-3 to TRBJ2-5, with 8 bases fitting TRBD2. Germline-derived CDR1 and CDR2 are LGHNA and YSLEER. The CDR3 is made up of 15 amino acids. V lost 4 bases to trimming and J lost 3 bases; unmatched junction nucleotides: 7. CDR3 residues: CASSLGLAEKETQYF. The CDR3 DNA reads TGCGCCAGCAGCCTTGGACTAGCAGAGAAAGAGACCCAGTACTTC.

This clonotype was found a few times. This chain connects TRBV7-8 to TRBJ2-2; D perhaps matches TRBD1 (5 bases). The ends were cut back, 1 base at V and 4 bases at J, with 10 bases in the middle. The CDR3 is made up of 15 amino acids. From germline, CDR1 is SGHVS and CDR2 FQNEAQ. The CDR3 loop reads CASSLGARGTGELFF. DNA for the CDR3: TGTGCCAGCAGCTTAGGTGCTAGGGGCACCGGGGAGCTGTTTTTT.

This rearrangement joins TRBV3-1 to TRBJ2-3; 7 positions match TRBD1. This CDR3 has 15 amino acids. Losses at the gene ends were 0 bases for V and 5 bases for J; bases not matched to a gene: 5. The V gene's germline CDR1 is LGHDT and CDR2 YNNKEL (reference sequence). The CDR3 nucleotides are TGTGCCAGCAGCCAAGATTGGGCAGGGGGAGATACGCAGTATTTT. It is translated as CASSQDWAGGDTQYF.

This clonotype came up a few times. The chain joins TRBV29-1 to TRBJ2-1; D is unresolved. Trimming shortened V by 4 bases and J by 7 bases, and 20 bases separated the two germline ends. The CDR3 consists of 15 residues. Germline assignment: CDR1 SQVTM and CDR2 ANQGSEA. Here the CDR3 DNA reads TGCAGCGTTGTGCCCCCCTGGATTGGTAGGAATGAGCAGTTCTTC. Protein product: CSVVPPWIGRNEQFF.

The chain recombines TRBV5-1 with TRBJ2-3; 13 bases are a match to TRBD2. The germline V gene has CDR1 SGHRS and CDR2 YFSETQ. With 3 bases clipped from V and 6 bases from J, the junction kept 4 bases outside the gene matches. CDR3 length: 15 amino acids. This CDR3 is CASSSRTSGSDTQYF. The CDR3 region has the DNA TGCGCCAGCAGCTCAAGGACTAGCGGGAGTGATACGCAGTATTTT.

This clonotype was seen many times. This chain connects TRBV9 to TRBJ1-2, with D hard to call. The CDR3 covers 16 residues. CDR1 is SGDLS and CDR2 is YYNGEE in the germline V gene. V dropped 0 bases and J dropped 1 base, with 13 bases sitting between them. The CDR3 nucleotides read TGTGCCAGCAGCGTAGGGACGGCGATCGTTAACTATGGCTACACCTTC. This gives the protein CASSVGTAIVNYGYTF.

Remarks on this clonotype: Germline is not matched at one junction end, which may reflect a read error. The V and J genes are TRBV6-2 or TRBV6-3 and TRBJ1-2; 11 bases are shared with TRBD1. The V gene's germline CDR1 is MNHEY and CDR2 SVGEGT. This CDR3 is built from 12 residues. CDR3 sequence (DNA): TGTACCAGCAGTCGGACAGGGGGCGGCTACACCTTC. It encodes CTSSRTGGGYTF.

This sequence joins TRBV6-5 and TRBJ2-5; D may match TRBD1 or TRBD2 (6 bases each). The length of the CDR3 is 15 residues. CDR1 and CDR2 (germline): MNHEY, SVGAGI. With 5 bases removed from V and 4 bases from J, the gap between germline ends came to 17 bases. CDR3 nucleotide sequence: TGTGCCAGCAGTCGATCCGTAGGGGGGCGAGAGACCCAGTACTTC. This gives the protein CASSRSVGGRETQYF.

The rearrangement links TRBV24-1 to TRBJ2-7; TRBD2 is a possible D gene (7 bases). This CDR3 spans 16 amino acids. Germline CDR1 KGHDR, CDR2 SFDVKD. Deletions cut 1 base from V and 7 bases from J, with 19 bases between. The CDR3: CATSDLGGAGDNEQYF. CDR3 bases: TGTGCCACCAGTGATTTAGGGGGGGCGGGAGACAATGAGCAGTACTTC.

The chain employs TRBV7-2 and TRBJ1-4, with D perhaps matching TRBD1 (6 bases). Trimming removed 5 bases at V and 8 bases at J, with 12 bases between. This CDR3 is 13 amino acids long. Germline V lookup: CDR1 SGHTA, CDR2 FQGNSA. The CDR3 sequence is CASSVRTAEKLFF. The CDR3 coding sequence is TGTGCCAGCAGCGTCCGGACAGCCGAAAAACTGTTTTTT.

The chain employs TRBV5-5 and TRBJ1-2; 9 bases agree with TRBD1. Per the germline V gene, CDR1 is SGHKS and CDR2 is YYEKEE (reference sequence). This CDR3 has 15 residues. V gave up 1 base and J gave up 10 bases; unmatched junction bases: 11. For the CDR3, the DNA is TGTGCCAGCAGCTTGATTAGGTCTGGGACAGGGCACTACACCTTC. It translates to CASSLIRSGTGHYTF.

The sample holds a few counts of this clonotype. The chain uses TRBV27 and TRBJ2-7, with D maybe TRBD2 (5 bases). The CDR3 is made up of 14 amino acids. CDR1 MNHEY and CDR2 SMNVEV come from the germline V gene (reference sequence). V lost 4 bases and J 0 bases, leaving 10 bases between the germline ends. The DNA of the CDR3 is TGTGCCAGCAGTTGGGGAGAAAGCTCCTACGAGCAGTACTTC. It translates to CASSWGESSYEQYF.

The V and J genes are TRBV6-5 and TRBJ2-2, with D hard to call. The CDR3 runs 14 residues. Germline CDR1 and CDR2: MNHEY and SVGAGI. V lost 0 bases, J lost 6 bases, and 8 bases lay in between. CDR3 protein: CASSYSGAAGELFF. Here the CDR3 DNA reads TGTGCCAGCAGTTACTCGGGTGCCGCCGGGGAGCTGTTTTTT.

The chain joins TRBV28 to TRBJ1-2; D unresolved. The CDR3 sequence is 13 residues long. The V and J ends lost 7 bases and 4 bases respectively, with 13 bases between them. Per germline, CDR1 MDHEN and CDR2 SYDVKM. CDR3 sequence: CASTSGEGYGYTF. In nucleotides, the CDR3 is TGTGCCAGCACCTCGGGAGAAGGCTATGGCTACACCTTC.

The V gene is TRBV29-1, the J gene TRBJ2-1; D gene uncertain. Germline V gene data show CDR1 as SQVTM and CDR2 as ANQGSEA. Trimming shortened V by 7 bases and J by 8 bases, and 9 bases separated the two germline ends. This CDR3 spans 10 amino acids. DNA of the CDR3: TGCAGCGCCGTAGTCTATGAGCAGTTCTTC. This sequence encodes CSAVVYEQFF.

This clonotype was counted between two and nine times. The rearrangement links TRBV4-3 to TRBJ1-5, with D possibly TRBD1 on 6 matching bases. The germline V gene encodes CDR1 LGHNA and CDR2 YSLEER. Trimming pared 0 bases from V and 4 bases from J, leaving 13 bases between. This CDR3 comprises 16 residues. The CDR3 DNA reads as TGCGCCAGCAGCCAAGATCTGGGGGCCAGGAATCAGCCCCAGCATTTT. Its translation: CASSQDLGARNQPQHF.